The sequence of this T cell receptor beta chain was determined in a study of blood T cell repertoires in COVID-19. For the study at large: Sites across the United States, Italy and Spain contributed samples from acute and convalescent COVID-19. Sources were T cells, B-cell-depleted T cells, or PBMCs; the material itself was cDNA or gDNA.

Study processing details: Reference gene primer amplification yielded estimated nucleated cell counts. The data were produced by immunoSEQ multiplex PCR, yet TCRdb's version contains in-frame clones alone and is incomplete. V, J and clone size derive from that table, while D and trimming were established from the DNA sequence. This sample has 45,000 to 50,000 clones, with 86% found just once. This clone is a singleton in its sample. The CDR3 runs to 16 residues. The germline V gene has CDR1 LGHDT and CDR2 YNNKEL (reference sequence). Between the trimmed V and J ends, which lost 3 bases and 0 bases, there was a span of 9 bases.

The chain couples TRBV3-1 (or the pseudogene TRBV3-2) to TRBJ1-6; D is undetermined. Sequencing used peripheral blood. This receptor was taken from a human donor in a cohort sampled during active COVID-19. CDR3 protein: CASSQAQISYNSPLHF. CDR3 nucleotides: TGTGCCAGCAGCCAGGCACAGATCTCCTATAATTCACCCCTCCACTTT.